The present entry profiles one T cell receptor (beta chain) with its context. The specificity of this receptor is unknown. Base qualities are not recorded, but no much larger clone differs from it by a single base. The sample belongs to a study of human T cells and chemical hapten exposure (dated by TCRdb to the early 2020s). For the study in its entirety: For sensitization, 2% DPC in acetone was applied to a roughly 2 cm by roughly 2 cm area of upper inner arm skin. This study followed changes in the peripheral blood TCR repertoire in vivo during primary and secondary sensitization of alopecia patients to the hapten diphenylcyclopropenone (DPC). Around 30 alopecia patients provided blood for TCR sequencing at one to four time points (pre-sensitization, 2, 6 and 24 weeks). Patch testing was done on the upper back using Finn chambers containing 0.01% DPC, and results were scored after 6 days according to International Contact Dermatitis Research Group standards. The patient cohort, mostly female, included alopecia areata with under or over 50% scalp involvement, alopecia totalis and alopecia universalis. Throughout the approximately 26-week study period, patients were also given weekly therapeutic DPC doses on the scalp. Libraries were pooled for sequencing, and per-sample TCR yields varied mainly because of small differences in library volumes within the pool. Patient blood was sampled pre-sensitization (week 0) and at 2, 6 and about 24 weeks after DPC sensitization. The research as a whole found: A positive correlation was found between the number of PT1 expanded TCRs and patch test score, with significance reached at thresholds 8, 16 and 32 but not 4. Alopecia, a presumed autoimmune disease, was present in all patients, so the immune response of the patients might differ from that of healthy individuals. No change with DPC sensitization was found in the number of TCRs above 1 in 1000 frequency, and no evidence of global repertoire structure alterations was found. After repeated subsampling, the strength of the expansion versus patch-test correlation and the threshold at which it became significant changed. Expanded TCRs formed significantly more large CDR3 similarity clusters than pre-sensitization or healthy control sets, consistent with antigen-driven responses.

Taken from cysteine to valine, the CDR3 has 15 residues. Here the CDR3 DNA is all that survives: 45 bases in frame from base 1. The V end loses 3 bases and the J end loses 3 bases, and a stretch of 15 bases separates them. According to the germline V gene (reference sequence), CDR1 reads MNHEY and CDR2 reads SMNVEV. In light of the paper, this sample's time point label describes: patch test 2, 6 weeks after DPC sensitization. The treatment or condition label here, explained by the study, means: therapeutic diphenylcyclopropenone sensitization with weekly scalp DPC. Blood at each patch-test visit was drawn before the patch test was applied. Patients were considered eligible if aged 18 to 70, diagnosed with alopecia and deemed suitable for DPC therapy, and patients were excluded if pregnant. Total RNA was extracted from unfractionated whole blood that had been collected in Tempus Blood RNA tubes. The library relied on RACE. The sequencing machine was a NextSeq 500. During library preparation, unique molecular identifiers were attached to individual cDNA molecules so that TCRs could be counted in a quantitative, reproducible way. Both TCR alpha and TCR beta chains were sequenced from each blood RNA sample. The paper's data handling went like this. A median of around 96,000 TCRs per sample was observed, with a range of about 23,224 to 700,000. V, J and CDR3 annotation of the TCR reads was carried out using the Decombinator software suite. To make PS versus PT1 abundance plots, every sample was subsampled to the same number of TCRs (28,000). Expanded TCRs were defined as absent before sensitization and observed at least eight times at the 2-week time point. TCRdb passed the public sequencing reads through fastp at Q25 and MiXCR, retaining productive beta sequences. Identical CDR3 proteins give one entry, which carries the most common genes and DNA. The V and J calls were not made by the authors but by TCRdb's processing. This sample gives more than 70,000 distinct CDR3 sequences in total; roughly 12% of them show up just once. The top ten clonotypes cover more than 1.5% of the sample.

The sequence came from a man younger than 35 with alopecia areata. Some clones in this sample may be carry-over from other donors' samples. Sequencing used whole blood, obtained in connection with sensitization to the hapten diphenylcyclopropenone (DPC). This receptor chain uses TRBV27 and TRBJ2-7; matching of 5 bases hints at TRBD1 as the D gene. The nucleotide sequence reads TGTGCCAGCAGTTTGCAAGGGCAGGGAAACTACGAGCAGTACGTC. Its protein reads: CASSLQGQGNYEQYV.